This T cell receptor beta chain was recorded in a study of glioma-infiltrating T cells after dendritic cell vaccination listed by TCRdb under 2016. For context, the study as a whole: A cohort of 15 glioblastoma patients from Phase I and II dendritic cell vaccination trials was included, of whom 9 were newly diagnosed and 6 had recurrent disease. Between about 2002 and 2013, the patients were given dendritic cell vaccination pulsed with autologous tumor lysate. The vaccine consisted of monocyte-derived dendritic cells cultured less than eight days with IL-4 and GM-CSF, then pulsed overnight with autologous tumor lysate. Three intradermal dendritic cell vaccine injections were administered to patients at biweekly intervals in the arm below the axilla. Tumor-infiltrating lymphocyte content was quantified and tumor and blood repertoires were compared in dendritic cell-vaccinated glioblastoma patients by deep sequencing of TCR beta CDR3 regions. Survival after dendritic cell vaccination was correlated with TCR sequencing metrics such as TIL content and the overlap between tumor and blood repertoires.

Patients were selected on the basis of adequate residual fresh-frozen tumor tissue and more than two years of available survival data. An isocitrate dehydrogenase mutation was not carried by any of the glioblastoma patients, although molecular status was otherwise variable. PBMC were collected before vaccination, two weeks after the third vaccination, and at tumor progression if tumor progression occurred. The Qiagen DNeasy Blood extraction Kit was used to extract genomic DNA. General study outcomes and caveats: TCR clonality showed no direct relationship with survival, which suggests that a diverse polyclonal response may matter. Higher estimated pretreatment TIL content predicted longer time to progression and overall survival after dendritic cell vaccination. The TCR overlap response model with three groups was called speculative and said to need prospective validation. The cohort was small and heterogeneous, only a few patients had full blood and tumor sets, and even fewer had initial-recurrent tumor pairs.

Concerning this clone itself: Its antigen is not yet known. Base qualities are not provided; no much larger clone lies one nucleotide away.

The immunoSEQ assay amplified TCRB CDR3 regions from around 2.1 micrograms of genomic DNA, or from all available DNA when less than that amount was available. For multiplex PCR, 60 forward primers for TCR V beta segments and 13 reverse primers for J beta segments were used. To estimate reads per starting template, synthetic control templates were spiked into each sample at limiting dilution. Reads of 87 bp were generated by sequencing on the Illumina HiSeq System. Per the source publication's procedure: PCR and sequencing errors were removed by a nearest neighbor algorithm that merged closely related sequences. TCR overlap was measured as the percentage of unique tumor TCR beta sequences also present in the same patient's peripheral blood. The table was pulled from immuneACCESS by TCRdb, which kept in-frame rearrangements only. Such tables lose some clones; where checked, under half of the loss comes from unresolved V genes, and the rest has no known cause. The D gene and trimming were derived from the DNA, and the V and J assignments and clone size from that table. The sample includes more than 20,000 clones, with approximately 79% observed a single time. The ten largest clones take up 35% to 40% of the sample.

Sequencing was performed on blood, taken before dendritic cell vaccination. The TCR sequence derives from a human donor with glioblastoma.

The nucleotide sequence is given as TGTGCCAGCAGCTTAGAAGGGACTACCAAAGAGACCCAGTACTTC. It encodes CASSLEGTTKETQYF. The chain is assembled from TRBV11-2 and TRBJ2-5; the central 7 bases match TRBD2. The germline V gene specifies SGHAT as CDR1 and FQNNGV as CDR2. The CDR3 measures 15 amino acids from cysteine to phenylalanine. The DNA shown is the 45-base CDR3, in frame from base 1. The junction shows trimming of 0 bases on V and 3 bases on J, and the gene matches do not reach 4 bases of it.